Listed below are T cell receptor beta chains from one sample, sequenced in a study of blood T cell repertoires in COVID-19. Produced via immunoSEQ multiplex PCR; TCRdb's table is partial and in-frame only. The sample contains tens of thousands of clones, about 85% of which appear only once. Sequencing was carried out using peripheral blood. The receptors were sampled from a human donor in a cohort sampled during active COVID-19. Each CDR3 is given with its conserved first and last residue. The D gene is left open where the match is weak. Only part of the rows carry a size: once, few, many, or a class if the clone is expanded.

TRBJ1-4 | TRBV5-6 | NA | NA | CASSLIGANEKLFF
TRBJ2-1 | TRBV5-1 | TRBD2 | NA | CASSLLAGTNNEQFF
TRBJ2-3 | TRBV7-9 | TRBD2 | few | CASRDGTSGRMQYF
TRBJ1-5 | TRBV15 | NA | NA | CATSIGQFGYQPQHF
TRBJ2-1 | TRBV6-6 | TRBD1 | NA | CASGGQGSSYNEQFF
TRBJ1-4 | TRBV19 | TRBD1 | NA | CASSTGQGYDEKLFF
TRBJ2-1 | TRBV5-5 | NA | NA | CASSPRTGQRGNEQFF
TRBJ2-5 | TRBV4-1 | TRBD1 | NA | CASSHIGQGVGETQYF
TRBJ1-6 | TRBV28 | TRBD1 | NA | CASSPLRTGSSPLHF
TRBJ2-5 | TRBV5-5 | NA | NA | CASSFLETQYF
TRBJ2-6 | TRBV28 | TRBD1 | NA | CASSLAGTVSGANVLTF
TRBJ2-5 | TRBV5-1 | NA | NA | CASSLVGSGETQYF
TRBJ2-5 | TRBV19 | NA | NA | CASSLTVVQETQYF
TRBJ2-5 | TRBV5-1 | TRBD2 | NA | CASSWGLAAQSGETQYF
TRBJ2-5 | TRBV11-3 | NA | NA | CASSFKGAKTQYF
TRBJ1-1 | TRBV11-3 | TRBD1 | NA | CASSPRDRVPNTEAFF
TRBJ1-1 | TRBV5-1 | NA | NA | CASSLWVGSGTEAFF
TRBJ1-2 | TRBV10-3 | NA | NA | CAISTGLDYGYTF
TRBJ2-5 | TRBV9 | TRBD2 | NA | CASNGAGGQETQYF
TRBJ2-4 | TRBV5-6 | TRBD2 | NA | CASSLGGGSKNIQYF
TRBJ2-2 | TRBV30 | TRBD2 | once | CAWNQAGATGELFF
TRBJ1-1 | TRBV11-1 | NA | NA | CASNPGVRGFAEAFF
TRBJ2-1 | TRBV20-1 | TRBD2 | NA | CSASVLGLAGPSGYNEQFF
TRBJ2-3 | TRBV19 | NA | NA | CASNPGGSDTQYF
TRBJ1-5 | TRBV4-1 | TRBD1 | NA | CASSQEVPPGQGGAQHF
TRBJ2-2 | TRBV6-5 | TRBD2 | NA | CASSRAGANTGELFF
TRBJ1-2 | TRBV9 | NA | NA | CASSVGRGGAYGYTF